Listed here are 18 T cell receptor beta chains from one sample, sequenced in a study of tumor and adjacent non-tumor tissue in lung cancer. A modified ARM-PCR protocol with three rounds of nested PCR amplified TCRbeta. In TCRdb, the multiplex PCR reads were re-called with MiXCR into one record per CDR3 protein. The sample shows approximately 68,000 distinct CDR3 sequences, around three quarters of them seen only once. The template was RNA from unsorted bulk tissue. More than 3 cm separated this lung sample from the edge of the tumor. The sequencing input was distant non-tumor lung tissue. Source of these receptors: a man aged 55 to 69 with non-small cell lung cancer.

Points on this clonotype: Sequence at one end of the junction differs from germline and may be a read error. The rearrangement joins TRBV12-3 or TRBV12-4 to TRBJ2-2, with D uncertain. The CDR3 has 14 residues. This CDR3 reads CDSSLNLDTGELFF. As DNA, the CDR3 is TGTGACAGCAGTCTGAATCTGGACACCGGGGAGCTGTTTTTT.

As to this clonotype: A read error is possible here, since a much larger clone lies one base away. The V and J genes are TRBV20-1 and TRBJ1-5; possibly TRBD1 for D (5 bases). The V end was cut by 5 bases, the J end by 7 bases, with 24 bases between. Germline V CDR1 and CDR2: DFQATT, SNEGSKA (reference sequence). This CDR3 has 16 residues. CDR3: CSARPEGVGPGQPQHF. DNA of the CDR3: TGCAGTGCTCGGCCGGAAGGGGTAGGACCAGGGCAGCCCCAGCATTTT.

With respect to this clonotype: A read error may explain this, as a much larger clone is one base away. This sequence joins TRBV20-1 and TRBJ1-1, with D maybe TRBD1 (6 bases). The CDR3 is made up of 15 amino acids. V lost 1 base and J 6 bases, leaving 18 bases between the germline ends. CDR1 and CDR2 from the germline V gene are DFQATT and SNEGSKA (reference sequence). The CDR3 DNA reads TGCAGTGCTAGAGTGGGACACCGTTCTTGGGCTGAAGCTTTCTTT. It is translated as CSARVGHRSWAEAFF.

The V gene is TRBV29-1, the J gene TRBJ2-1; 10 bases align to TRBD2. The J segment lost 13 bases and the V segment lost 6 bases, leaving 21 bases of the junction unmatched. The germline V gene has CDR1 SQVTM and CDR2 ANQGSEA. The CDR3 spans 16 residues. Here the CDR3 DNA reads TGCAGCGTCGTTGTGTTTTGGACTAGCGGATACAATGGACAGTTCTTC. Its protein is CSVVVFWTSGYNGQFF.

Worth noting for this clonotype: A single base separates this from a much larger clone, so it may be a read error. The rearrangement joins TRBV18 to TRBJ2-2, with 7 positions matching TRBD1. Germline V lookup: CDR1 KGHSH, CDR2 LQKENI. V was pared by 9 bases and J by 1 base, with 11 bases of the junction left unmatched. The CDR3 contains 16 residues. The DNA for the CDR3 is TGTGCCAGATCCCCGTTGGGGACAGAGAACACCGGGGAGCTGTTTTTT. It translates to CARSPLGTENTGELFF.

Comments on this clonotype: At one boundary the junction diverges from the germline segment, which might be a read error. CDR3 region: CTSSYNQGSGNIQYF. For the CDR3, the DNA is TGTACCAGCAGTTACAACCAGGGTTCGGGGAACATTCAGTATTTC. V usage is TRBV6-5 and J usage is TRBJ2-4; D is possibly TRBD1 or TRBD2 (5 bases each). CDR3 size: 15 residues. Germline V CDR1 and CDR2: MNHEY, SVGAGI.

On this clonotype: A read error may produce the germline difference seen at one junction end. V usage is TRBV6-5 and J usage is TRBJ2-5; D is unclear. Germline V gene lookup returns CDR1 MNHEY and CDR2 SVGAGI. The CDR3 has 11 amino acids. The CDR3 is CASRDTLTQQF. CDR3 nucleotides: TGTGCCAGCAGAGACACATTGACCCAGCAATTC.

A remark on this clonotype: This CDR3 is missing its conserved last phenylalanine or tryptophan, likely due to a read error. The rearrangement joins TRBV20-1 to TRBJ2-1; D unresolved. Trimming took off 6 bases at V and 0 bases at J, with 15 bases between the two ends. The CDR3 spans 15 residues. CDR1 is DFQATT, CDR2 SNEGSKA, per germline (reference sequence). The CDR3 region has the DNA TGCAGTGCGGCAGTGGTCGGATCCTCCTACAATGAGCAGTTCCTC. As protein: CSAAVVGSSYNEQFL.

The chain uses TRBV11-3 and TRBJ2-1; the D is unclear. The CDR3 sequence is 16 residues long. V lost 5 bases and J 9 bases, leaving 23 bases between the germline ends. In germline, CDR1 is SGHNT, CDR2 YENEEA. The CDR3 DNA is TGTGCCAGCAGCCTCAACCAACTAATGGGGTTGGGTGAGCAGTTCTTC. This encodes CASSLNQLMGLGEQFF.

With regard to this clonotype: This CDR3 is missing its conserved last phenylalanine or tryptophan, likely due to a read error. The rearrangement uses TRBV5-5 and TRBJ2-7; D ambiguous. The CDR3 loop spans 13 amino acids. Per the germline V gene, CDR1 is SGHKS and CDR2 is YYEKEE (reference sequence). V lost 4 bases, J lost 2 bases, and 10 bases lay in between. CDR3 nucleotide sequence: TGTGCCAGCAGCCTGAACAGCCCCTACGAGCAGTACTTG. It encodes CASSLNSPYEQYL.

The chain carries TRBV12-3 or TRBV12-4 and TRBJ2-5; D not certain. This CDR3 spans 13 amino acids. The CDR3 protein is CVGSLSPHETQYF. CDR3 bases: TGTGTTGGCAGTTTATCCCCCCATGAGACCCAGTACTTC.

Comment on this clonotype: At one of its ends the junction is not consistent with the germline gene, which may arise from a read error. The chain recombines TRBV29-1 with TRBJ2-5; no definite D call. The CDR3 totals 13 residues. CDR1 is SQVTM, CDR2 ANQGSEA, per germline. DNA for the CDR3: TGCAGCGTTGAAAGAGGTGAACAAGAGGCCCAGTACTTC. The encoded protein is CSVERGEQEAQYF.

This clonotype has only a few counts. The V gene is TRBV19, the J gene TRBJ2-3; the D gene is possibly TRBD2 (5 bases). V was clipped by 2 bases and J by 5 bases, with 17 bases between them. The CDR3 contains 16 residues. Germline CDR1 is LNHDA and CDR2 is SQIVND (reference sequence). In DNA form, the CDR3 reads TGTGCCAGTAGTATAAGCAGCGGTGATGGAGGAGATACGCAGTATTTT. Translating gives CASSISSGDGGDTQYF.

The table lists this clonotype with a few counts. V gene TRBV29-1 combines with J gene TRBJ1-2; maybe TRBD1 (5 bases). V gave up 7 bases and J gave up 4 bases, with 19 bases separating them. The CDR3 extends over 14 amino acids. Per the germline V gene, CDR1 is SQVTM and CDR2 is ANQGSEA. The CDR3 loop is CSAVRDGLSYGYTF. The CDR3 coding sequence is TGCAGCGCCGTCAGGGACGGCCTTTCCTATGGCTACACCTTC.

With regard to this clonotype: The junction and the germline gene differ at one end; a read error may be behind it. CDR3 bases: TGCGCCAGCAGTCTCCTTAGTGACAGTGGCTACAAGCAGTACTTC. This codes for CASSLLSDSGYKQYF. The V call is TRBV4-1, the J call TRBJ2-7, with a tentative D call TRBD1 (5 bases). Per the germline V gene, CDR1 is MGHRA and CDR2 is YSYEKL. CDR3 length: 15 amino acids.

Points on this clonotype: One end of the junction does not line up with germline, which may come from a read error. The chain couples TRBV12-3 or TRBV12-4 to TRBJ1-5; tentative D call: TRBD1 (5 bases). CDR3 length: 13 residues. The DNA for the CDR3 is TGTGCTAGCAGACTGGGCGGGGGTCAGCCCCAGCATTTT. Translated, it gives CASRLGGGQPQHF.

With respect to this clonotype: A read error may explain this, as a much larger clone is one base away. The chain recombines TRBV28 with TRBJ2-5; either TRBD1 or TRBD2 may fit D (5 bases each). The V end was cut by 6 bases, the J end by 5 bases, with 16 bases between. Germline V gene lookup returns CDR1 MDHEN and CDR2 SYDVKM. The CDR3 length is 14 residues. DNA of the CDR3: TGTGCCAGCAGATTAGAGGGGCCGCGGGAGACCCAGTACTTC. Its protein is CASRLEGPRETQYF.

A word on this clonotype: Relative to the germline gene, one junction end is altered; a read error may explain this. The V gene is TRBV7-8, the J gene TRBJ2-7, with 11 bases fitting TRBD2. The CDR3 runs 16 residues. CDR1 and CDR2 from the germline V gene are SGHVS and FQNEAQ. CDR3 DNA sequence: TGTGCCAGCAGCTTGACACTAGCGGGAGAGATATACGAGCTGTACTTC. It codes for CASSLTLAGEIYELYF.